These T cell receptor beta chains were read from a single sample in a study of beta chain features in type 1 diabetes. Clones were sequenced by immunoSEQ multiplex PCR, and TCRdb holds only the in-frame ones, with some missing. Here the sample spans about 340,000 clones, approximately 9.9% being singletons. Sequenced input: central memory CD4+ T cells from blood. The receptor set was obtained from a man aged 30 to 45 with type 1 diabetes. The CDR3 runs from the conserved cysteine through the conserved F or W. The D gene is left open where the match is weak. Size values are once, few and many counts, or a class for expanded clones, and some rows have none.

len	abundance	v_gene	j_gene	d_gene	CDR3aa	CDR3nt
15	many	TRBV9	TRBJ2-2	.	CASSREAGSTGELFF	TGTGCCAGCAGTCGTGAGGCGGGGAGCACCGGGGAGCTGTTTTTT
13	.	TRBV5-1	TRBJ2-7	.	CASSNPTTYEQYF	TGCGCCAGCAGCAACCCGACGACCTACGAGCAGTACTTC
14	few	TRBV2	TRBJ2-3	TRBD2	CASSYLAGTDTQYF	TGTGCCAGCAGTTATCTAGCGGGCACAGATACGCAGTATTTT
12	.	TRBV18	TRBJ2-5	.	CASSPSQETQYF	TGTGCCAGCTCACCCTCCCAAGAGACCCAGTACTTC
14	few	TRBV5-6	TRBJ1-2	.	CASSLPGQSYGYTF	TGTGCCAGCAGCTTACCTGGCCAGTCATATGGCTACACCTTC
14	many	TRBV10-3	TRBJ2-5	.	CAISVGRGRETQYF	TGTGCCATCAGTGTGGGCAGGGGACGGGAGACCCAGTACTTC
15	.	TRBV7-9	TRBJ2-7	.	CASSPTRGGSYEQYF	TGTGCCAGCAGCCCGACCCGAGGGGGCTCCTACGAGCAGTACTTC
14	.	TRBV27	TRBJ2-7	TRBD2	CASSLDLRGGPGYF	TGTGCCAGCAGTTTAGATCTTCGGGGGGGGCCTGGATACTTC
13	few	TRBV10-2	TRBJ1-1	.	CASSENWLAEAFF	TGCGCCAGCAGTGAAAATTGGCTCGCTGAAGCTTTCTTT
16	many	TRBV4-3	TRBJ2-1	TRBD2	CASSPHPSGGGNEQFF	TGCGCCAGCAGCCCCCATCCTAGCGGGGGCGGGAATGAGCAGTTCTTC
15	.	TRBV28	TRBJ1-2	TRBD1	CASSPPGQGNYGYTF	TGTGCCAGCAGTCCTCCGGGACAGGGGAACTATGGCTACACCTTC
15	.	TRBV28	TRBJ2-7	TRBD2	CASSLGGTSLHEQYF	TGTGCCAGCAGCCTAGGAGGGACTAGTCTCCACGAGCAGTACTTC
14	.	TRBV28	TRBJ2-5	.	CASSLVDRKETQYF	TGTGCCAGCAGTTTGGTGGACAGAAAAGAGACCCAGTACTTC
16	.	TRBV27	TRBJ2-6	TRBD1	CASSPTGSSGANVLTF	TGTGCCAGCAGTCCGACAGGGAGCTCTGGGGCCAACGTCCTGACTTTC
15	.	TRBV9	TRBJ2-1	TRBD2	CASSFAERGGREQFF	TGTGCCAGCAGCTTCGCCGAGCGGGGGGGCCGAGAGCAGTTCTTC
13	.	TRBV25-1	TRBJ2-7	.	CASSARAQGEQYF	TGTGCCAGCAGCGCGCGGGCCCAGGGCGAGCAGTACTTC
15	.	TRBV10-3	TRBJ2-1	TRBD2	CAISEASGGWNEQFF	TGTGCCATCAGTGAGGCTAGCGGGGGATGGAATGAGCAGTTCTTC
15	few	TRBV11-3	TRBJ2-5	.	CASSLGTSGGETQYF	TGTGCCAGCAGCTTAGGGACCTCCGGAGGGGAGACCCAGTACTTC
14	few	TRBV5-1	TRBJ2-5	TRBD1	CASSTGQGGETQYF	TGCGCCAGCAGCACCGGACAGGGAGGCGAGACCCAGTACTTC
14	few	TRBV10-3	TRBJ2-2	TRBD2	CAISLAENTGELFF	TGTGCCATCAGTCTAGCGGAGAACACCGGGGAGCTGTTTTTT
14	.	TRBV10-3	TRBJ2-3	.	CAMSPKSGADTQYF	TGTGCCATGTCCCCCAAAAGTGGGGCAGATACGCAGTATTTT
11	few	TRBV20-1	TRBJ2-1	.	CSARGGNEQFF	TGCAGTGCTAGAGGAGGAAATGAGCAGTTCTTC
14	.	TRBV11-2	TRBJ1-1	.	CASSLGYSNTEAFF	TGTGCCAGCAGCTTAGGGTACTCAAACACTGAAGCTTTCTTT
15	few	TRBV7-2	TRBJ2-5	TRBD1	CASRYGQGASETQYF	TGTGCCAGCAGATACGGACAGGGGGCTTCGGAGACCCAGTACTTC
15	few	TRBV4-3	TRBJ1-4	.	CASSQDTRGGEKLFF	TGCGCCAGCAGCCAAGATACCAGGGGAGGAGAAAAACTGTTTTTT
14	.	TRBV5-1	TRBJ1-3	.	CASSEGTSGNTIYF	TGCGCCAGCAGCGAAGGGACTTCTGGAAACACCATATATTTT
16	.	TRBV18	TRBJ1-1	TRBD1	CASSPFPGQGVTEAFF	TGTGCCAGCTCACCTTTCCCGGGACAGGGAGTTACTGAAGCTTTCTTT
12	.	TRBV7-2	TRBJ2-7	.	CASSLVASEQYF	TGTGCCAGCAGCTTAGTGGCTAGCGAGCAGTACTTC
11	.	TRBV5-1	TRBJ2-3	.	CASSLADTQYF	TGCGCCAGCAGCTTGGCAGATACGCAGTATTTT
14	.	TRBV7-9	TRBJ1-4	TRBD1	CASSPGTDNEKLFF	TGTGCCAGCAGCCCGGGGACAGATAATGAAAAACTGTTTTTT
15	many	TRBV4-3	TRBJ1-4	.	CASSQEGTGNEKLFF	TGCGCCAGCAGCCAAGAGGGGACGGGGAATGAAAAACTGTTTTTT
12	.	TRBV7-2	TRBJ1-2	.	CASSLSSYGYTF	TGTGCCAGCAGCTTATCAAGCTATGGCTACACCTTC
13	few	TRBV5-6	TRBJ2-7	.	CASSWDTPYEQYF	TGTGCCAGCAGCTGGGACACCCCCTACGAGCAGTACTTC
15	.	TRBV28	TRBJ2-1	.	CASSSVSPGGYEQFF	TGTGCCAGCAGTTCGGTGTCACCCGGTGGTTATGAGCAGTTCTTC
14	.	TRBV11-3	TRBJ1-3	TRBD1	CASSSGQDGNTIYF	TGTGCCAGCAGCTCGGGACAGGATGGAAACACCATATATTTT
11	.	TRBV2	TRBJ2-2	.	CASSLQGELFF	TGTGCCAGCAGCCTCCAAGGGGAGCTGTTTTTT
12	few	TRBV6-5	TRBJ2-5	.	CASRSETETQYF	TGTGCCAGCAGATCAGAGACAGAGACCCAGTACTTC
13	.	TRBV7-2	TRBJ1-5	.	CASSLGTSGPQHF	TGTGCCAGCAGCTTAGGGACGTCAGGGCCCCAGCATTTT
13	few	TRBV18	TRBJ2-7	.	CASSPVSSYEQYF	TGTGCCAGCTCACCAGTTTCGTCCTACGAGCAGTACTTC
14	few	TRBV6-5	TRBJ1-2	TRBD1	CASSSTGTGSGYTF	TGTGCCAGCAGTTCGACCGGGACAGGGTCTGGCTACACCTTC
14	.	TRBV28	TRBJ1-1	.	CASSLTESSTEAFF	TGTGCCAGCAGTTTAACAGAAAGCTCCACTGAAGCTTTCTTT
12	.	TRBV7-2	TRBJ2-7	TRBD1	CASSPRQGEQYF	TGTGCCAGCAGCCCAAGACAGGGCGAGCAGTACTTC